This passage covers 9 T cell receptor beta chains from one sample sequenced in a study of T cells in Graves' hyperthyroidism and ophthalmopathy. Template material for amplifying TCR beta CDR3 regions consisted of RNA transcripts. During a first-round RT-PCR of the TCR CDR3, the HTBI primer set was used. TCRdb fed the multiplex PCR reads into MiXCR, producing one record per CDR3 protein. The data contain approximately 630,000 distinct CDR3 sequences, about 17% of them singletons. Sequenced sample: blood. The receptor source for this set is a woman in her twenties or thirties with Graves' hyperthyroidism.

This clonotype was counted ten times or more. V is TRBV5-1 and J is TRBJ1-6; D possibly corresponds to TRBD1 (5 bases). CDR1 and CDR2 (germline): SGHRS, YFSETQ. Trimming removed 1 base at V and 7 bases at J, with 9 bases between. The CDR3 length is 14 residues. CDR3 DNA sequence: TGCGCCAGCAGCTTGTCAGGGTCGAATTCACCCCTCCACTTT. Encoded protein: CASSLSGSNSPLHF.

In its sample, this clonotype was seen many times. The chain recombines TRBV30 with TRBJ2-1, with TRBD2 matching over 11 bases. V shed 1 base, J shed 10 bases, and the junction held 6 bases outside the gene matches. Germline CDR1 and CDR2: GTSNPN and SVGIG (reference sequence). There are 14 residues in the CDR3. CDR3 sequence: CAWSGGSGRGEQFF. For the CDR3, the DNA is TGTGCCTGGAGTGGTGGTAGCGGGAGGGGGGAGCAGTTCTTC.

This clonotype was recorded many times. The chain couples TRBV28 to TRBJ1-1; 8 bases match TRBD1. CDR1 and CDR2 (germline): MDHEN, SYDVKM. V shed 8 bases and J 2 bases; nucleotides not matched to a gene: 7. The CDR3 loop spans 14 amino acids. CDR3 in amino acids: CASYRQGRNTEAFF. CDR3 DNA sequence: TGTGCCAGCTACCGACAGGGGCGAAACACTGAAGCTTTCTTT.

This clonotype was observed a handful of times. This sequence joins TRBV19 and TRBJ1-5; TRBD1 matches 8 bases. V was clipped by 1 base and J by 2 bases; unmatched bases: 4. Germline CDR1 and CDR2: LNHDA and SQIVND (reference sequence). The CDR3 is 16 residues long. The CDR3 here is CASSIVPGGGNQPQHF. In DNA, the CDR3 is TGTGCCAGTAGTATAGTCCCAGGGGGCGGCAATCAGCCCCAGCATTTT.

This clonotype was counted at least ten times. J is TRBJ1-1 and V is TRBV18; D is uncertain. V lost 1 base, J lost 1 base, and 7 bases lay in between. Germline V gives CDR1 KGHSH, CDR2 LQKENI. The CDR3 covers 14 residues. CDR3 sequence reads: CASSPLDKNTEAFF. Written as DNA, the CDR3 is TGTGCCAGCTCACCACTTGACAAGAACACTGAAGCTTTCTTT.

This clonotype was observed at least ten times. The genes are TRBV4-1 and TRBJ2-2; 9 bases are a match to TRBD2. Germline CDR1 MGHRA, CDR2 YSYEKL. This CDR3 has 16 residues. V lost 3 bases, J lost 5 bases, and 7 bases stayed unmatched. Here the CDR3 DNA reads TGCGCCAGCAGCCAGGCGGGAGGGCCGGGGACCGGGGAGCTGTTTTTT. It yields the protein CASSQAGGPGTGELFF.

The chain is built from TRBV19 and TRBJ2-7; D gene uncertain. The CDR3 consists of 14 residues. The V end lost 5 bases, the J end lost 0 bases, and 11 bases lay between the germline ends. From germline, CDR1 is LNHDA and CDR2 SQIVND (reference sequence). CDR3 amino acids: CASSDMTHSYEQYF. The DNA for the CDR3 is TGTGCCAGTAGTGATATGACTCACTCCTACGAGCAGTACTTC.

This clonotype turned up a few times. The rearrangement uses TRBV29-1 and TRBJ2-1, with TRBD1 matching over 9 bases. This CDR3 spans 12 amino acids. CDR1 is SQVTM and CDR2 is ANQGSEA in the germline V gene. The J segment lost 7 bases and the V segment lost 6 bases, leaving 4 bases of the junction unmatched. The CDR3 nucleotides are TGCAGCGTCCTCGACAGGGGGAATGAGCAGTTCTTC. Encoded protein: CSVLDRGNEQFF.

The V and J genes are TRBV7-9 and TRBJ2-1; 8 bases map to TRBD1. The CDR3 is made up of 15 amino acids. Germline CDR1 is SEHNR and CDR2 is FQNEAQ (reference sequence). V lost 5 bases to trimming and J lost 7 bases; unmatched junction nucleotides: 10. The CDR3 DNA reads TGTGCCAGCAGCCCCCCTCGGACAGGGAATAATGAGCAGTTCTTC. Protein: CASSPPRTGNNEQFF.